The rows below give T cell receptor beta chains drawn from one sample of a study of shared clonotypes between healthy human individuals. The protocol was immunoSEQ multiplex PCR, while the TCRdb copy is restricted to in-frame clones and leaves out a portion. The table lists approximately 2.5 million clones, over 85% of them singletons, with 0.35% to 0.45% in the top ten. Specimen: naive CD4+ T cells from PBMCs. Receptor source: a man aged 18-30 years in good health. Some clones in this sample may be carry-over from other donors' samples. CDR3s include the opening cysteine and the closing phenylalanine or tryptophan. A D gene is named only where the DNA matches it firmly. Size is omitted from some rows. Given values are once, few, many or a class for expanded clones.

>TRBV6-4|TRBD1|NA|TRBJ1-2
CASRRGHSPDYGYTF
TGTGCCAGCAGGAGGGGGCACAGTCCAGACTATGGCTACACCTTC
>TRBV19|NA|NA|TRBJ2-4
CASSIKGLVGNLAKNIQYF
TGTGCCAGTAGTATCAAGGGACTCGTAGGGAATTTAGCCAAAAACATTCAGTACTTC
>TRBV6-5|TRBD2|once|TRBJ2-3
CASSTGAGDTQYF
TGTGCCAGCAGTACGGGAGCGGGGGATACGCAGTATTTT
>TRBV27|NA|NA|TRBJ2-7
CASSRTGNEQYF
TGTGCCAGCAGTCGAACAGGGAACGAGCAGTACTTC
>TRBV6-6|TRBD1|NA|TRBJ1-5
CASSKQGAGGNQPQHF
TGTGCCAGCAGTAAGCAGGGGGCAGGGGGGAATCAGCCCCAGCATTTT
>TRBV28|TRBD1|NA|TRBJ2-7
CASRNQGQGLEQYF
TGTGCCAGCAGGAACCAGGGACAGGGGCTCGAGCAGTACTTC
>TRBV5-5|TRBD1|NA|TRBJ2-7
CASSRGQATHEQYF
TGTGCCAGCAGCAGGGGACAGGCCACCCACGAGCAGTACTTC
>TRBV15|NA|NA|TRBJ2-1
CATSRDFYNEQFF
TGTGCCACCAGCCGGGACTTCTACAATGAGCAGTTCTTC
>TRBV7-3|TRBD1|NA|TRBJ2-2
CASSLIGTGNTGELFF
TGTGCCAGCAGCTTAATAGGGACAGGGAACACCGGGGAGCTGTTTTTT
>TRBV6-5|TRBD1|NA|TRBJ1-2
CASSPYRGSYGYTF
TGTGCCAGCAGTCCTTACAGGGGTAGTTATGGCTACACCTTC
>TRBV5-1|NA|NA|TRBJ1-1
CASSSDRTRNTEAFF
TGCGCCAGCAGCTCCGACAGGACCAGGAACACTGAAGCTTTCTTT
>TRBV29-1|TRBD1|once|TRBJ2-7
CSAEGAPHEQYF
TGCAGCGCCGAGGGGGCACCCCACGAGCAGTACTTC
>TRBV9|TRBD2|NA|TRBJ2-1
CASSTRTSGHFNSYNEQFF
TGTGCCAGCAGCACCCGGACTAGCGGGCATTTTAACTCCTACAATGAGCAGTTCTTC
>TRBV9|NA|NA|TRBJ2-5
CASSVTPAETQYF
TGTGCCAGCAGCGTAACCCCTGCGGAGACCCAGTACTTC
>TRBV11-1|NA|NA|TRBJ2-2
CASSLIGGANTGELFF
TGTGCCAGCAGCTTAATAGGAGGGGCTAACACCGGGGAGCTGTTTTTT
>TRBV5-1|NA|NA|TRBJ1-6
CASSLYGPYNSPLHF
TGCGCCAGCAGCTTGTATGGACCCTATAATTCACCCCTCCACTTT
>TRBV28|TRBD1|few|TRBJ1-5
CASSSYRGYQPQHF
TGTGCCAGCAGTTCCTACAGGGGATATCAGCCCCAGCATTTT
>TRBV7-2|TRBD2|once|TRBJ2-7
CASSFGTSVSYEQYF
TGTGCCAGCAGCTTCGGGACTAGCGTCTCCTACGAGCAGTACTTC
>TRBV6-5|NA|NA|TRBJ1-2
CASGGNYGYTF
TGTGCCAGCGGGGGCAACTATGGCTACACCTTC
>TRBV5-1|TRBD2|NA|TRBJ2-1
CASRSGKGYNEQFF
TGCGCCAGCAGAAGCGGGAAAGGATACAATGAGCAGTTCTTC
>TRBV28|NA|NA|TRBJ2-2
CASSPSTASNTGELFF
TGTGCCAGCAGTCCGTCTACAGCATCGAACACCGGGGAGCTGTTTTTT
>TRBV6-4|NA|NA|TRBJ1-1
CASMAVEGTEAFF
TGTGCCAGCATGGCCGTGGAGGGGACTGAAGCTTTCTTT
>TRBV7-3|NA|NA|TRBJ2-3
CASSAFGDTQYF
TGTGCCAGCAGCGCCTTCGGAGATACGCAGTATTTT
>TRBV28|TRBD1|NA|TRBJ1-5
CASSAVGEGGDQPQHF
TGTGCCAGCAGTGCCGTAGGGGAAGGGGGCGATCAGCCCCAGCATTTT
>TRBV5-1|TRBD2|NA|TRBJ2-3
CASGGLAGGLGTDTQYF
TGCGCCAGCGGGGGACTAGCGGGAGGGCTCGGGACAGATACGCAGTATTTT
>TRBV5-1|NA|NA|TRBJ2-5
CASSFVGDQETQYF
TGCGCCAGCAGCTTTGTAGGCGACCAAGAGACCCAGTACTTC
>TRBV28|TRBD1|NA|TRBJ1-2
CASSLRPGQGRDYGYTF
TGTGCCAGCAGTTTAAGGCCGGGACAGGGGCGAGACTATGGCTACACCTTC
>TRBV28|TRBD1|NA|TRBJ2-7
CASKLGQGFTYEQYF
TGTGCCAGCAAACTGGGACAGGGCTTTACCTACGAGCAGTACTTC
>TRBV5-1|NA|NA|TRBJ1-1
CASSSSPDIMNTEAFF
TGCGCCAGCAGCTCTTCTCCCGACATAATGAACACTGAAGCTTTCTTT
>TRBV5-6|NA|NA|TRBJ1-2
CASSLDRIHRGYTF
TGTGCCAGCAGCTTGGACAGGATTCACCGTGGCTACACCTTC
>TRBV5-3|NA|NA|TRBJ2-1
CARSLGLCLNQEQFF
TGTGCCAGAAGCTTGGGACTGTGTTTAAATCAGGAGCAGTTCTTC
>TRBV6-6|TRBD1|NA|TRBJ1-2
CASSRLPDRAYTF
TGTGCCAGCAGCCGACTCCCGGACAGGGCCTACACCTTC
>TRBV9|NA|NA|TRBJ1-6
CASSVASNSPLHF
TGTGCCAGCAGCGTAGCATCTAATTCACCCCTCCACTTT
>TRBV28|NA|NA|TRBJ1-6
CASRGRDRFNSPLHF
TGTGCCAGCCGGGGGAGAGACAGATTCAATTCACCCCTCCACTTT
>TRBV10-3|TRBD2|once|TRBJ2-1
CATITGTSGYNEQFF
TGTGCCACCATAACCGGGACTAGCGGATACAATGAGCAGTTCTTC
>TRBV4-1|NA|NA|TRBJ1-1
CASSQWAAMNTEAFF
TGCGCCAGCAGCCAATGGGCAGCCATGAACACTGAAGCTTTCTTT
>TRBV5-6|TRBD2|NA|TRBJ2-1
CASSSASGRGNEQFF
TGTGCCAGCAGCTCGGCTAGCGGGAGGGGTAATGAGCAGTTCTTC
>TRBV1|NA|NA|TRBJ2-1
CTSSRGLAGEIYNEQFF
TGCACCAGCAGCCGGGGACTAGCGGGAGAAATCTACAATGAGCAGTTCTTC
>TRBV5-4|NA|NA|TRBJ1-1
CASSVAGGNTEAFF
TGTGCCAGCAGCGTCGCGGGGGGGAACACTGAAGCTTTCTTT
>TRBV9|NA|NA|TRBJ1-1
CASSVSWDGDTEAFF
TGTGCCAGCAGCGTATCGTGGGACGGAGACACTGAAGCTTTCTTT
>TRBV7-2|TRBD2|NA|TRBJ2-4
CASSLAMGEGQNIQYF
TGTGCCAGCAGCTTAGCGATGGGGGAGGGTCAAAACATTCAGTACTTC
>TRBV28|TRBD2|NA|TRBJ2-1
CASSLPGLPSSYNEQFF
TGTGCCAGCAGTCTCCCGGGACTACCGAGCTCCTACAATGAGCAGTTCTTC
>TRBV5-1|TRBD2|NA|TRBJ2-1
CASLAGGTPTYNEQFF
TGCGCCAGTCTAGCGGGAGGCACCCCTACCTACAATGAGCAGTTCTTC
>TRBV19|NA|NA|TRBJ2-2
CASSPRGARAGELFF
TGTGCCAGTAGTCCCCGGGGAGCCCGCGCCGGGGAGCTGTTTTTT
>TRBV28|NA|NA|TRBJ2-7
CASSNRYYEQYF
TGTGCCAGCAGTAACAGGTACTACGAGCAGTACTTC
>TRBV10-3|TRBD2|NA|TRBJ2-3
CAISIGTSGTDTQYF
TGTGCCATCAGTATCGGGACTAGCGGCACAGATACGCAGTATTTT
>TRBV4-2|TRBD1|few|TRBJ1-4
CASRTGTGDIDEKLFF
TGTGCCAGCAGGACCGGGACAGGGGACATAGACGAAAAACTGTTTTTT
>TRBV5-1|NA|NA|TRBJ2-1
CASSLRQSSYNEQFF
TGCGCCAGCAGCTTAAGACAGAGCTCCTACAATGAGCAGTTCTTC
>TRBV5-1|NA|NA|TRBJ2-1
CASSFTYNEQFF
TGCGCCAGCAGCTTCACCTACAATGAGCAGTTCTTC
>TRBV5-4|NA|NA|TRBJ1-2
CASSLPPGGYTF
TGTGCCAGCAGCTTGCCCCCGGGAGGCTACACCTTC
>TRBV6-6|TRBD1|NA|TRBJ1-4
CASSTGVTNEKLFF
TGTGCCAGCAGTACAGGGGTAACTAATGAAAAACTGTTTTTT
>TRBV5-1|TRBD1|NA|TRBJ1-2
CASSFGRGYYGYTF
TGCGCCAGCAGCTTCGGCAGGGGGTACTATGGCTACACCTTC
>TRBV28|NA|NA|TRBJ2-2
CASRLTLAGELFF
TGTGCCAGCAGGCTGACGTTGGCCGGGGAGCTGTTTTTT
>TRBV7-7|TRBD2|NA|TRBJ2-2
CASSPISGRITGELFF
TGTGCCAGCAGCCCAATTAGCGGGAGAATCACCGGGGAGCTGTTTTTT
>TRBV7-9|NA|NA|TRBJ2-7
CASSFHGGEQYF
TGTGCCAGCAGCTTTCATGGTGGAGAGCAGTACTTC